This TCR beta chain was sequenced in a study of neurological immune-mediated disorders. Study-wide results and caveats: In HTLV-1-associated myelopathy, TCR clonal expansion was greatest, and in multiple sclerosis it was least, below healthy controls.

Individuals who volunteered at a blood bank located in Maryland, USA, made up the group of healthy controls. The unsorted libraries were produced from 2 million PBMCs held at -80 C. TCRdb itself ran the 5' RACE reads through MiXCR, one entry per CDR3 protein. The table lists over 25,000 distinct CDR3 sequences, around 12% of them singletons. Ten or more counts support this clonotype. Its antigen is as yet unknown. The germline gives CDR1 SGDLS, CDR2 YYNGEE. The CDR3 spans 14 residues. V lost 0 bases and J lost 8, with 14 bases in between. Sequenced material: PBMCs. The V gene is TRBV9, the J gene TRBJ1-2; the D gene is possibly TRBD1 (5 bases). This receptor was taken from a man aged 55 to 70 in good health. For the CDR3, the DNA is TGTGCCAGCAGCGTAGACGGGGGGGTGGGGGGCTACACCTTC. The encoded protein is CASSVDGGVGGYTF.